This T cell receptor beta chain was found in a study of T cell responses to AZD1222 COVID-19 vaccine. Libraries were prepared by immunoSEQ multiplex PCR; TCRdb keeps only in-frame clonotypes and omits some of them. The sample consists of approximately 150,000 clones, under 95% of them appearing once. CDR1 GTSNPN and CDR2 SVGIG come from the germline V gene (reference sequence). V gave up 0 bases and J gave up 4 bases, with 6 bases separating them. This CDR3 comprises 13 residues. General study results and limits: Spike-specific TCR breadth rose after two AZD1222 doses, and depth rose as well. Close to half of all spike-specific TCRs reportedly target regions of the variants that are unmutated.

Details on this clone: Its matching antigen is unknown.

The J gene is TRBJ2-2, the V gene TRBV30; D is ambiguous. Sequencing used peripheral blood, obtained 28 days after the second AZD1222 dose. This receptor was obtained from an adult who received the AZD1222 COVID-19 vaccine. The CDR3 region is CAWSVRITGELFF. CDR3 in DNA: TGTGCCTGGAGTGTGAGAATCACCGGGGAGCTGTTTTTT.